The 13 T cell receptor beta chains given below trace back to one sample, sequenced in a study of cytomegalovirus exposure and HLA in healthy donors. 13 Jbeta primers and 60 Vbeta primers were used for the PCR. Some clones are missing from TCRdb's copy, which holds only in-frame ones; the method was immunoSEQ multiplex PCR. Here the sample spans more than 150,000 clones, roughly 84% being singletons. Specimen: PBMCs. Receptor source: a boy between 10 and 17 years old in good health and CMV-seronegative.

This sequence joins TRBV7-9 and TRBJ1-5; 11 bases line up with TRBD1. This CDR3 contains 17 residues. The germline V gene encodes CDR1 SEHNR and CDR2 FQNEAQ (reference sequence). The J segment lost 2 bases and the V segment lost 4 bases, leaving 7 bases of the junction unmatched. This CDR3 is CASSWDRGTIGNQPQHF. The DNA of the CDR3 is TGTGCCAGCAGCTGGGACAGGGGGACGATCGGCAATCAGCCCCAGCATTTT.

The chain is built from TRBV10-3 and TRBJ1-1; 7 bases agree with TRBD1. CDR3 length: 13 amino acids. The trim removed 10 bases at V and 1 base at J, leaving 6 bases unmatched. Germline CDR1 reads ENHRY; CDR2 reads SYGVKD. The CDR3 protein is CATNRGANTEAFF. The CDR3 DNA reads TGTGCCACCAACAGGGGAGCGAACACTGAAGCTTTCTTT.

CDR3 amino acids: CAWSRDSTGELFF. As DNA, the CDR3 is TGTGCCTGGAGCAGGGACTCCACCGGGGAGCTGTTTTTT. The chain links TRBV30 to TRBJ2-2; D may be TRBD2 (6 bases). V lost 3 bases and J lost 4, with 9 bases in between. Looked up from germline, CDR1 is GTSNPN and CDR2 is SVGIG (reference sequence). The CDR3 spans 13 residues.

This clone was counted a few times. The CDR3 is CASSPVPGTAARMNTEAFF. The CDR3 nucleotides read TGCGCCAGCAGCCCTGTTCCCGGGACAGCGGCGAGAATGAACACTGAAGCTTTCTTT. The V gene is TRBV5-1, the J gene TRBJ1-1; TRBD1 aligns across 7 bases. Germline V gene data show CDR1 as SGHRS and CDR2 as YFSETQ. There are 19 residues in the CDR3. V trimming: 4 bases; J trimming: 0 bases; junction bases outside the gene matches: 18.

This sequence joins TRBV10-1 and TRBJ2-1; 8 bases are shared with TRBD2. CDR1 is WNHNN and CDR2 is SYGVQD in the germline V gene (reference sequence). The CDR3 sequence is 15 residues long. J lost 3 bases, V lost 3 bases, and 4 bases had no gene match. Written as DNA, the CDR3 is TGCGCCAGCAGTGATGGAGCGGGGGACTACAATGAGCAGTTCTTC. It is translated as CASSDGAGDYNEQFF.

To note about this clone: Mismatch with germline at one junction end may stem from a read error. The chain combines TRBV7-7 with TRBJ2-2; the match to TRBD1 covers 7 bases. This CDR3 has 16 amino acids. CDR1 and CDR2 from the germline V gene are SSHAT and FNYEAQ (reference sequence). The CDR3 loop reads CASSLVQGANTGELFF. CDR3 DNA: TGTGCTAGCAGCTTAGTCCAGGGGGCGAACACCGGGGAGCTGTTTTTT.

The rearrangement uses TRBV7-9 and TRBJ2-5, with D unclear. Trimming removed 7 bases at V and 6 bases at J, with 12 bases between. From germline, CDR1 is SEHNR and CDR2 FQNEAQ (reference sequence). The CDR3 consists of 12 residues. The DNA of the CDR3 is TGTGCCAGCAAGGCCGCTACTAAGACCCAGTACTTC. It codes for CASKAATKTQYF.

This clone was detected only a few times. This rearrangement joins TRBV18 to TRBJ1-1; possibly TRBD1 for D (5 bases). This CDR3 contains 13 residues. Trimming cost V 8 bases and J 1 base, with 11 bases left between them. Per the germline V gene, CDR1 is KGHSH and CDR2 is LQKENI. The CDR3 region has the DNA TGTGCCAGCGACTCGACAGAGAACACTGAAGCTTTCTTT. Its translation: CASDSTENTEAFF.

The V and J genes are TRBV28 and TRBJ1-5, with D possibly TRBD1 on 6 matching bases. This CDR3 comprises 18 residues. Germline V gives CDR1 MDHEN, CDR2 SYDVKM. Trimming pared 6 bases from V and 1 base from J, leaving 22 bases between. DNA for the CDR3: TGTGCCAGCAGCCCCGTCACAGGGTTGATTTCGAGCAATCAGCCCCAGCATTTT. Protein sequence: CASSPVTGLISSNQPQHF.

The chain is built from TRBV6-1 and TRBJ2-1; 12 bases map to TRBD2. The germline gives CDR1 MNHNS, CDR2 SASEGT. J was trimmed by 13 bases and V by 2 bases; bases with no gene match: 9. The CDR3 has 15 amino acids. This CDR3 reads CASSEMASGGDHQFF. DNA of the CDR3: TGTGCCAGCAGTGAAATGGCTAGCGGGGGGGATCACCAGTTCTTC.

This chain uses TRBV14 with TRBJ1-3; TRBD1 might be the D (5 bases). The germline V gene has CDR1 SGHDN and CDR2 FVKESK. The CDR3 contains 15 residues. Deletions cut 3 bases from V and 0 bases from J, with 9 bases between. CDR3 in DNA: TGTGCCAGCAGCCATAGACAGTACTCTGGAAACACCATATATTTT. Its protein is CASSHRQYSGNTIYF.

This clone was picked up one time. This chain joins TRBV6-4 and TRBJ2-1, with TRBD2 identical over 10 bases. In germline, CDR1 is MRHNA, CDR2 SNTAGT. The V gene end was trimmed by 4 bases and the J gene end by 4 bases; junction bases not matched to a gene: 4. The CDR3 runs 15 residues. CDR3 loop: CASSATSGAYNEQFF. The CDR3 DNA is TGTGCCAGCAGTGCTACTAGCGGGGCTTACAATGAGCAGTTCTTC.

The rearrangement uses TRBV10-2 and TRBJ2-4, with TRBD1 identical over 8 bases. CDR3 length: 19 residues. Per germline, CDR1 WSHSY and CDR2 SAAADI. Unmatched junction bases numbered 13, after V lost 3 bases and J lost 0 bases. CDR3 in amino acids: CASSDGQGAVELAKNIQYF. The CDR3, as DNA: TGCGCCAGCAGTGATGGACAGGGAGCGGTAGAATTAGCCAAAAACATTCAGTACTTC.